The 11 T cell receptor beta chains reported below all come from one sample, sequenced in a study of control samples from healthy donors and cancer patients (dated by TCRdb to between 2020 and 2021). The method was the immunoSEQ multiplex PCR assay. In TCRdb, the immuneACCESS table is reduced to in-frame sequences with V and J assigned. These tables do not hold every clone; where another copy was compared, an unresolved V gene accounts for under half, and the others remain unexplained. The sample includes about 94,000 clones, with about nine tenths observed a single time. Around 3.8% of the sample comes from the top ten. The sequencing sample was made of blood. The source of these receptors is a young woman in good health.

The J gene is TRBJ1-2, the V gene TRBV18; D possibly corresponds to TRBD1 (6 bases). Germline lookup yields CDR1 KGHSH and CDR2 LQKENI. This CDR3 is built from 14 residues. The V gene lost 1 base and the J gene lost 5 bases, with 11 bases spanning the gap. The CDR3 reads CASSPRDQGYGYTF. The CDR3 DNA follows: TGTGCCAGCTCACCACGCGACCAGGGGTATGGCTACACCTTC.

This clone was recorded only once. The rearrangement links TRBV7-9 to TRBJ1-4, with a weak D call TRBD1 (5 bases). V lost 5 bases and J 6 bases, leaving 25 bases between the germline ends. The CDR3 runs to 18 residues. CDR1 and CDR2 (germline): SEHNR, FQNEAQ (reference sequence). As DNA, the CDR3 is TGTGCCAGCAGCCGTACGATGGGGGTTGCGAGGGAACATGAAAAACTGTTTTTT. Translation: CASSRTMGVAREHEKLFF.

J is TRBJ1-1 and V is TRBV11-3; D remains ambiguous. The germline V gene encodes CDR1 SGHNT and CDR2 YENEEA. The CDR3 runs to 12 residues. V was shortened by 3 bases and J by 8 bases, with 10 bases between the two germline ends. This CDR3 is CASSFGAGEAFF. The CDR3 DNA is TGTGCCAGCAGCTTTGGTGCAGGAGAAGCTTTCTTT.

This chain joins TRBV9 and TRBJ1-2; the D gene is possibly TRBD1 (6 bases). Germline values: CDR1 SGDLS, CDR2 YYNGEE. V was trimmed by 8 bases and J by 1 base, leaving 12 bases between them. The CDR3 is 13 residues long. The chain's CDR3 is CASQKGVNYGYTF. The CDR3 nucleotides read TGTGCCAGTCAGAAGGGGGTTAACTATGGCTACACCTTC. The full variable domain, completed using reference TRBV9 and TRBJ1-2, is DSGVTQTPKHLITATGQRVTLRCSPRSGDLSVYWYQQSLDQGLQFLIQYYNGEERAKGNILERFSAQQFPDLHSELNLSSLELGDSALYFCASQKGVNYGYTFGSGTRLTVV.

V and J are TRBV5-1 and TRBJ1-6, with D perhaps TRBD1 (5 bases). CDR1 is SGHRS, CDR2 YFSETQ, per germline. V gave up 2 bases and J gave up 0 bases, with 12 bases separating them. This CDR3 is 17 amino acids long. In DNA, the CDR3 is TGCGCCAGCAGCTTCCGGGACCCGAGCTCCTATAATTCACCCCTCCACTTT. Its translation: CASSFRDPSSYNSPLHF. The whole variable domain, filled in from reference TRBV5-1 and TRBJ1-6, reads KAGVTQTPRYLIKTRGQQVTLSCSPISGHRSVSWYQQTPGQGLQFLFEYFSETQRNKGNFPGRFSGRQFSNSRSEMNVSTLELGDSALYLCASSFRDPSSYNSPLHFGNGTRLTVT.

This chain joins TRBV18 and TRBJ2-7; 8 bases are shared with TRBD1. The CDR3 totals 13 residues. The germline CDR1 and CDR2 sequences are KGHSH and LQKENI. Germline trimming cut 6 bases from V and 3 bases from J; bases unmatched to any gene: 4. Written as DNA, the CDR3 is TGTGCCAGCTCTTACGACAGGGGCTACGAGCAGTACTTC. Its translation: CASSYDRGYEQYF.

This clone appeared a single time. The CDR3 DNA is TGTGCCAGCAGCTTGACAGGGAGGAATTCACCCCTCCACTTT. It is translated as CASSLTGRNSPLHF. The chain combines TRBV11-2 with TRBJ1-6, with 7 positions matching TRBD1. CDR3 length: 14 amino acids. Unmatched junction bases numbered 3, after V lost 3 bases and J lost 7 bases. Per germline, CDR1 SGHAT and CDR2 FQNNGV.

The J gene is TRBJ2-1, the V gene TRBV5-1; 10 bases match TRBD2. This CDR3 comprises 14 residues. The V gene's germline CDR1 is SGHRS and CDR2 YFSETQ. The trim removed 7 bases at V and 5 bases at J, leaving 6 bases unmatched. The CDR3 here is CASGRTSGHNEQFF. Here the CDR3 DNA reads TGCGCCAGCGGACGGACTAGCGGTCACAATGAGCAGTTCTTC.

This chain connects TRBV5-1 to TRBJ1-2; 10 nucleotides line up with TRBD1. CDR1 and CDR2 (germline): SGHRS, YFSETQ. The CDR3 contains 15 residues. V trimming: 0 bases; J trimming: 6 bases; junction bases outside the gene matches: 5. In nucleotides, the CDR3 is TGCGCCAGCAGCTTGGCTAGGGGACAGGGGAATGGCTACACCTTC. Protein: CASSLARGQGNGYTF.

The rearrangement links TRBV7-9 to TRBJ2-6; a possible D gene is TRBD1 (5 bases). Trimming took off 4 bases at V and 2 bases at J, with 18 bases between the two ends. Germline values: CDR1 SEHNR, CDR2 FQNEAQ (reference sequence). This CDR3 has 18 residues. CDR3 region: CASSSLLSQATGANVLTF. The CDR3 DNA is TGTGCCAGCAGCTCACTTCTCTCACAGGCAACTGGGGCCAACGTCCTGACTTTC.

This sequence joins TRBV21-1 and TRBJ1-2. TRBV21-1 is shown as a pseudogene. CDR3 length: 11 amino acids. CDR3 nucleotides: TGTGCCAGCAGCTCTCCTCTTGGCTACACCTTC. This gives the protein CASSSPLGYTF.